This TCR beta chain was identified in a study of regulatory T cells in long-lasting Graves disease. Building of the TCR beta libraries involved iRepertoire HTBI primers and Arm-PCR of CDR3 regions. TCRdb re-analysed the multiplex PCR reads in MiXCR, keeping a single row per CDR3 protein. This repertoire shows roughly 560,000 distinct CDR3 sequences, 16% found once; its top ten account for around 25%. This clonotype was detected many times. Trimming removed 3 bases at V and 3 bases at J, with 6 bases between. The CDR3 covers 12 residues. Germline V lookup: CDR1 SNHLY, CDR2 FYNNEI. Time point meaning: newly diagnosed GD, antithyroid drugs for less than 3 months. RNA isolated from PBMCs was used to make the TCR library. This sample was shared with a second study, whose subject was T cells in Graves' hyperthyroidism and ophthalmopathy.

This TCR came from a middle-aged woman with Graves disease. The chain joins TRBV2 to TRBJ2-7; perhaps TRBD2 as D (5 bases). The sample was peripheral blood mononuclear cells (PBMCs), taken at new diagnosis, from a patient treated with antithyroid drugs. The CDR3 reads CASSDGIYEQYF. DNA for the CDR3: TGTGCCAGCAGTGACGGGATCTACGAGCAGTACTTC.